These T cell receptor beta chains were read from a single sample in a study of untreated major depressive disorder. Profiling relied on immunoSEQ multiplex PCR, and the TCRdb table lists in-frame clones only, not all of them. The sample carries about 19,000 clones, more than 85% recorded once. Sequencing was done on a sample of CD4+ T cells from PBMCs. The receptors originated from a woman between 35 and 50 years old with major depressive disorder. The CDR3 runs from the conserved cysteine through the conserved F or W. D genes are given only for firm matches. Clone size is not always given. Where it is, it says once, few, many or a class for expanded clones.

-	TRBJ1-1	once	TRBV5-1	TGCGCCAGCAGCTTCGGGACCTTGAACACTGAAGCTTTCTTT	CASSFGTLNTEAFF
TRBD1	TRBJ1-2	-	TRBV7-2	TGTGCCAGCAGCCAACGCCCGGGACAGGGATATGGCTACACCTTC	CASSQRPGQGYGYTF
-	TRBJ1-2	-	TRBV6-5	TGTGCCAGCAGTCCTATCCCGTCCGATTATGGCTACACCTTC	CASSPIPSDYGYTF
-	TRBJ1-5	-	TRBV28	TGTGCCAGCAGGGATCCCTCGTGGGGGAATCAGCCCCAGCATTTT	CASRDPSWGNQPQHF
-	TRBJ1-2	-	TRBV7-9	TGTGCCAGCAGCTTGACGGGGGCCGACTATGGCTACACCTTC	CASSLTGADYGYTF
-	TRBJ1-1	-	TRBV6-6	TGTGCCAGCAGTTACTCGCGGGCCCTGAACACTGAAGCTTTCTTT	CASSYSRALNTEAFF
-	TRBJ1-3	few	TRBV5-6	TGTGCCAGCAGCCCCGTTAGGGGGACTGGAAACACCATATATTTT	CASSPVRGTGNTIYF
-	TRBJ1-1	-	TRBV7-9	TGTGCCAGCAGCTTAGACCAGGGCGGGTCGGGTGAAGCTTTCTTT	CASSLDQGGSGEAFF
-	TRBJ1-5	-	TRBV4-1	TGCGCCAGCAGCCAACCGCAAGGGCGGGGGGTCGATCAGCCCCAGCATTTT	CASSQPQGRGVDQPQHF
-	TRBJ1-4	-	TRBV5-1	TGCGCCAGCAGAGAGAATGAAAAACTGTTTTTT	CASRENEKLFF
-	TRBJ1-1	-	TRBV29-1	TGCAGCGTTGCGGGCCGAGCAAACACTGAAGCTTTCTTT	CSVAGRANTEAFF
-	TRBJ2-3	-	TRBV18	TGTGCCAGCTCACCCACCCGCGCAGATACGCAGTATTTT	CASSPTRADTQYF
-	TRBJ2-5	-	TRBV6-5	TGTGCCAGCAGCCCAGGGTGGTCGCAAGAGACCCAGTACTTC	CASSPGWSQETQYF
-	TRBJ1-1	-	TRBV13	TGTGCCAGCAGCACCCGGACGGTAAACACTGAAGCTTTCTTT	CASSTRTVNTEAFF
-	TRBJ1-6	-	TRBV7-9	TGTGCCAGCAGCTTAGAGTACCCTAATTCACCCCTCCACTTT	CASSLEYPNSPLHF
TRBD1	TRBJ1-5	-	TRBV27	TGTGCCAGCAGTCCTCTACAGGGGGCAGGGGGTGTTCAGCCCCAGCATTTT	CASSPLQGAGGVQPQHF
-	TRBJ2-2	-	TRBV9	TGTGCCAGCACACGGGACACCGGGGAGCTGTTTTTT	CASTRDTGELFF
-	TRBJ2-7	medium-sized	TRBV10-3	TGTGCCAGCTGGGACGGTCAGGGCGAGCAGTACTTC	CASWDGQGEQYF